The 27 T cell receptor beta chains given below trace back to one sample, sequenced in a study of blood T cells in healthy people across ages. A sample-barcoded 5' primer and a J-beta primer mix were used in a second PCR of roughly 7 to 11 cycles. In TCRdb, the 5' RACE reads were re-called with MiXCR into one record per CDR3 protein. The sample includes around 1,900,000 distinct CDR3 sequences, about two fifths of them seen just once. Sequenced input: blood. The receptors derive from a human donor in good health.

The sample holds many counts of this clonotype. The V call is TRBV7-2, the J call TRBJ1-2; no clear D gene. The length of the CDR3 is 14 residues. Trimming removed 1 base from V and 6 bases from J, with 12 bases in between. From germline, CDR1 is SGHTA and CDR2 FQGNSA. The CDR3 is CASSLVGTSNGYTF. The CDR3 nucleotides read TGTGCCAGCAGCTTAGTAGGCACTTCGAATGGCTACACCTTC.

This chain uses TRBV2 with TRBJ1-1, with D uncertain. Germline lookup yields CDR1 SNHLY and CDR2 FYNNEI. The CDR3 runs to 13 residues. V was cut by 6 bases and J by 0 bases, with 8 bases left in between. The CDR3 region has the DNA TGTGCCAGCAGGTGGGAGATGAACACTGAAGCTTTCTTT. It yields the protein CASRWEMNTEAFF.

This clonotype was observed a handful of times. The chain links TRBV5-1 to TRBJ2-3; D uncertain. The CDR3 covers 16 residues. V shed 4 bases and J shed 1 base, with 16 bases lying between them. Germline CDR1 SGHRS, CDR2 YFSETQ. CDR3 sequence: CASSVGTVRGTDTQYF. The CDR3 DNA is TGCGCCAGCAGCGTTGGAACGGTTCGCGGCACAGATACGCAGTATTTT.

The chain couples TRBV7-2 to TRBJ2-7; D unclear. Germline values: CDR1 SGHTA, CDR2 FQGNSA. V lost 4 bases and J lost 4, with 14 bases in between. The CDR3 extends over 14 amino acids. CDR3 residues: CASSSTQQFYEQYF. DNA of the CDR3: TGTGCCAGCAGCTCCACACAACAGTTTTACGAGCAGTACTTC.

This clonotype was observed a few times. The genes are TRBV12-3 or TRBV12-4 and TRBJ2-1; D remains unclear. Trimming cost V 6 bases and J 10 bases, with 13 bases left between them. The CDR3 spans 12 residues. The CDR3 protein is CASSLSLGEQFF. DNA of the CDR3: TGTGCCAGCAGCCTCTCACTGGGGGAGCAGTTCTTC.

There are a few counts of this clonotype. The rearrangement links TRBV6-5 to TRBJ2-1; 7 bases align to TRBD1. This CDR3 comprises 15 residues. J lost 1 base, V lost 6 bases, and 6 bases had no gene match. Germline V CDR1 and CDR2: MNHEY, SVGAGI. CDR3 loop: CASSTTGDSYNEQFF. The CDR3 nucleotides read TGTGCCAGCAGCACTACAGGGGATTCCTACAATGAGCAGTTCTTC.

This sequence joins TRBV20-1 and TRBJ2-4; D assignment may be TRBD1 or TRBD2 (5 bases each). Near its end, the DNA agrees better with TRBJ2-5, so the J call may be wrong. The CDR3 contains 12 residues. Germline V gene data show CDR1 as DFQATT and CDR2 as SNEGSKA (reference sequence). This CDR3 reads CSAHVEGSTQYF. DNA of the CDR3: TGCAGTGCCCATGTCGAGGGGTCGACCCAGTACTTC.

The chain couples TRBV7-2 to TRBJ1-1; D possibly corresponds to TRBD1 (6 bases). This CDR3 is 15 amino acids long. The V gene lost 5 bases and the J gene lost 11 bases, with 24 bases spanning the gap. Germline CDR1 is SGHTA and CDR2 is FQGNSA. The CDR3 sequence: CASSPRDGGRLRAFF. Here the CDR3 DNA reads TGTGCCAGCAGCCCCCGGGACGGGGGGCGGTTGCGTGCTTTCTTT.

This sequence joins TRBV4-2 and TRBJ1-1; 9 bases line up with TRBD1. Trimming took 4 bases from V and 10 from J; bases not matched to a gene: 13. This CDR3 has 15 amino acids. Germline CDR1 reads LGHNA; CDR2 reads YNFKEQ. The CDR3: CASSLQGQGEMGAFF. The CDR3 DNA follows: TGTGCCAGCAGCCTACAGGGACAGGGTGAAATGGGAGCTTTCTTT.

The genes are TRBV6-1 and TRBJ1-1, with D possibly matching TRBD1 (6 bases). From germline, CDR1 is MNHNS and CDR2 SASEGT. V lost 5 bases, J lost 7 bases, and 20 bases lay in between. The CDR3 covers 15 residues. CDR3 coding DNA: TGTGCCAGCAGTCAACACCCCGGGACACCCAATGAAGCTTTCTTT. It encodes CASSQHPGTPNEAFF.

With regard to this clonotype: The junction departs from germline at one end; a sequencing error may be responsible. The CDR3 spells CASGLGNRGTDTQYF. CDR3 DNA: TGTGCCAGCGGTTTAGGAAATAGGGGCACAGATACGCAGTATTTT. The chain uses TRBV12-3 or TRBV12-4 and TRBJ2-3; no firm D call. This CDR3 spans 15 amino acids.

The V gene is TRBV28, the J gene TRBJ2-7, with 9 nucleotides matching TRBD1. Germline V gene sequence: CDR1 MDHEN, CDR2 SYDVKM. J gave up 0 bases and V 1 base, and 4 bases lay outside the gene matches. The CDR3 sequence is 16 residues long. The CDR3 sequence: CASSLLAGQGSYEQYF. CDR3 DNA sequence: TGTGCCAGCAGTTTATTGGCGGGACAGGGCTCCTACGAGCAGTACTTC. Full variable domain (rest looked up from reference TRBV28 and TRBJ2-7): DVKVTQSSRYLVKRTGEKVFLECVQDMDHENMFWYRQDPGLGLRLIYFSYDVKMKEKGDIPEGYSVSREKKERFSLILESASTNQTSMYLCASSLLAGQGSYEQYFGPGTRLTVT.

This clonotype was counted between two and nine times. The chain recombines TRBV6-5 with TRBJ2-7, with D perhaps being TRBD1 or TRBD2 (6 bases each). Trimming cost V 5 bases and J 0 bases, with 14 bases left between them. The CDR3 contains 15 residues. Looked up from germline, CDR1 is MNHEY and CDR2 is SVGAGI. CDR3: CASSRQAGFSYEQYF. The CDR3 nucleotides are TGTGCCAGCAGTCGACAGGCGGGATTCTCCTACGAGCAGTACTTC.

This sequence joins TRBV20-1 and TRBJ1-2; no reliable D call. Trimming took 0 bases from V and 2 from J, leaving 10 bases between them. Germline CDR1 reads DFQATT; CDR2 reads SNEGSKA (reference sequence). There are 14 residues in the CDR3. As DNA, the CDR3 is TGCAGTGCTAGAGAGGTCCCAGAAAACTATGGCTACACCTTC. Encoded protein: CSAREVPENYGYTF.

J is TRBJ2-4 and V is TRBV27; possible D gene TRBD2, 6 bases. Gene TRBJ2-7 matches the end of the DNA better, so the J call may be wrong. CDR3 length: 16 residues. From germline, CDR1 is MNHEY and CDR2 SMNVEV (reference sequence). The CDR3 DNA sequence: TGTGCCAGCAGTTCAATTGCGGCGGGGCCGTCCTACGAGCAGTACTTC. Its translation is CASSSIAAGPSYEQYF.

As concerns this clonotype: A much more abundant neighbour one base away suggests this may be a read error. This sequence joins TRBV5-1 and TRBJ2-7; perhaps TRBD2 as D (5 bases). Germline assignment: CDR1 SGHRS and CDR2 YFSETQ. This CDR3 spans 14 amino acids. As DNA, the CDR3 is TGCGCCAGCAGCTTGGTCGCTAGCAACTACGGGCAGTACTTC. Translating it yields CASSLVASNYGQYF. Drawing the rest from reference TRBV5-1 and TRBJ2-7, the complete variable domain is KAGVTQTPRYLIKTRGQQVTLSCSPISGHRSVSWYQQTPGQGLQFLFEYFSETQRNKGNFPGRFSGRQFSNSRSEMNVSTLELGDSALYLCASSLVASNYGQYFGPGTRLTVT.

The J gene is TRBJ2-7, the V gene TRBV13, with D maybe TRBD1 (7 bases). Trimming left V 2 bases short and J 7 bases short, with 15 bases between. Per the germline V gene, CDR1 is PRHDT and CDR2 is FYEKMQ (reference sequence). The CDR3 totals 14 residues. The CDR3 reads CASSLQGGGPEQYF. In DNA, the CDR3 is TGTGCCAGCAGCTTACAGGGGGGTGGTCCAGAGCAGTACTTC. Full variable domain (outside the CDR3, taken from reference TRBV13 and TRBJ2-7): AAGVIQSPRHLIKEKRETATLKCYPIPRHDTVYWYQQGPGQDPQFLISFYEKMQSDKGSIPDRFSAQQFSDYHSELNMSSLELGDSALYFCASSLQGGGPEQYFGPGTRLTVT.

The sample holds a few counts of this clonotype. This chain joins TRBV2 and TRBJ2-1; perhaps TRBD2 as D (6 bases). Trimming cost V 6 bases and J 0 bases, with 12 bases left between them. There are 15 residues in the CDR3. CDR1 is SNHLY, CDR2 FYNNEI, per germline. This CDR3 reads CASRRGTASYNEQFF. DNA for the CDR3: TGTGCCAGCAGACGGGGGACCGCCTCCTACAATGAGCAGTTCTTC.

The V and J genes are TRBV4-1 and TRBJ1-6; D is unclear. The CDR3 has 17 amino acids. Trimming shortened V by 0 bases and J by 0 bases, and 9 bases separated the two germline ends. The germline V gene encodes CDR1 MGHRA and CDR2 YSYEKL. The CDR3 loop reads CASSQDIGSSYNSPLHF. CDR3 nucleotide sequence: TGCGCCAGCAGCCAAGATATTGGGAGCTCCTATAATTCACCCCTCCACTTT.

The CDR3: CSAISGGETQYF. Written as DNA, the CDR3 is TGCAGTGCAATCAGCGGGGGAGAGACCCAGTACTTC. This chain connects TRBV20-1 to TRBJ2-5, with 8 bases that match TRBD2. Germline V gives CDR1 DFQATT, CDR2 SNEGSKA (reference sequence). V lost 6 bases, J lost 4 bases, and 4 bases stayed unmatched. The CDR3 extends over 12 amino acids.

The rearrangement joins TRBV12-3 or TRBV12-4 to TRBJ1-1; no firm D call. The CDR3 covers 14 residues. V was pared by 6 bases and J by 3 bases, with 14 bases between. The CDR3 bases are TGTGCCAGCAGCGGGTCCCGCCGGGACACTGAAGCTTTCTTT. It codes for CASSGSRRDTEAFF.

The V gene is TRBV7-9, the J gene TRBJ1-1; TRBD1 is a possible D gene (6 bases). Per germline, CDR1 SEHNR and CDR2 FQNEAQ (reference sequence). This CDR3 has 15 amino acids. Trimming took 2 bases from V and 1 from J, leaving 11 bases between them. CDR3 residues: CASSLTGSGNTEAFF. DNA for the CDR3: TGTGCCAGCAGCTTAACAGGGTCAGGGAACACTGAAGCTTTCTTT.

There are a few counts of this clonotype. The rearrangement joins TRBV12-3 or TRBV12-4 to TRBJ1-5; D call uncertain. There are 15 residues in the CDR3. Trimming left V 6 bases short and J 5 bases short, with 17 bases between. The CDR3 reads CASSSTAIPYQPQHF. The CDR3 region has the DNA TGTGCCAGCAGCTCAACAGCCATACCCTATCAGCCCCAGCATTTT.

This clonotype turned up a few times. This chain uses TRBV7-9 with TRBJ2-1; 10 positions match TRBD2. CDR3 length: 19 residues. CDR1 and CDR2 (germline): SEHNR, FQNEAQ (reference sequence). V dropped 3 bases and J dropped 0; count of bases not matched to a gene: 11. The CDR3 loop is CASSLPSSGGQNSYNEQFF. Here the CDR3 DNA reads TGTGCCAGCAGCTTGCCTTCTAGCGGGGGACAAAACTCCTACAATGAGCAGTTCTTC.

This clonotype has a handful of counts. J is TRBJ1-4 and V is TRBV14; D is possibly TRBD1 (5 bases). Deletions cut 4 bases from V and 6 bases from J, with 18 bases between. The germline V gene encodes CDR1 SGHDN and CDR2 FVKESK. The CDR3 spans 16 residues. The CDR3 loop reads CASSRGRTGVDEKLFF. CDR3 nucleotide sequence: TGTGCCAGCAGCCGAGGCCGGACGGGGGTGGATGAAAAACTGTTTTTT.

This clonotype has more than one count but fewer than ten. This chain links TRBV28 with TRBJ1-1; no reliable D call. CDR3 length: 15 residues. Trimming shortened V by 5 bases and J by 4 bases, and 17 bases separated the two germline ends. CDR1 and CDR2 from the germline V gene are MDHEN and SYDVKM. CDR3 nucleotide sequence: TGTGCCAGCAGTACAAGGACGGAGGTGGGCACTGAAGCTTTCTTT. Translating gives CASSTRTEVGTEAFF.

CDR3 in amino acids: CSATSGANVLTF. CDR3 DNA sequence: TGCAGTGCTACGTCTGGGGCCAACGTCCTGACTTTC. The chain links TRBV20-1 to TRBJ2-6; no clear D gene. Per the germline V gene, CDR1 is DFQATT and CDR2 is SNEGSKA (reference sequence). The CDR3 loop spans 12 amino acids. Trimming removed 4 bases from V and 1 base from J, with 2 bases in between.